Below are 29 T cell receptor beta chains sequenced from a single sample in a study of beta chain features in type 1 diabetes. Study results and caveats: When Type 1 diabetes patients were examined, their TCRB CDR3s proved moderately but significantly shorter in all four CD4+ subsets.

Which antigens these TCRs recognize remains unknown. Every bit of the isolated RNA underwent reverse transcription, so sequencing read expressed TCRB transcripts. TCRdb's copy holds only in-frame clones and misses some; the assay was immunoSEQ multiplex PCR. The sample lists around 360,000 clones, over 10% occurring once. Sequencing input: naive CD4+ T cells from blood. These receptors were taken from a woman younger than 35 with type 1 diabetes.

The V call is TRBV5-6, the J call TRBJ2-1; TRBD2 might be the D (6 bases). The CDR3 has 15 amino acids. Trimming left V 2 bases short and J 2 bases short, with 11 bases between. Germline CDR1 and CDR2: SGHDT and YYEEEE. The CDR3 sequence: CASSFAGLTYNEQFF. CDR3 in DNA: TGTGCCAGCAGCTTTGCGGGACTCACCTACAATGAGCAGTTCTTC. Variable domain in full (rest from reference TRBV5-6 and TRBJ2-1): DAGVTQSPTHLIKTRGQQVTLRCSPKSGHDTVSWYQQALGQGPQFIFQYYEEEERQRGNFPDRFSGHQFPNYSSELNVNALLLGDSALYLCASSFAGLTYNEQFFGPGTRLTVL.

CDR3 DNA: TGCGCCAGCAGCCAACGGGAGAGGGATGGCTACACCTTC. It encodes CASSQRERDGYTF. V and J are TRBV4-1 and TRBJ1-2; D is ambiguous. The CDR3 totals 13 residues. Trimming cost V 2 bases and J 6 bases, with 10 bases left between them. The germline V gene encodes CDR1 MGHRA and CDR2 YSYEKL.

This clone was counted between two and nine times. The rearrangement joins TRBV4-1 to TRBJ2-6, with TRBD2 matching over 11 bases. V gave up 4 bases and J gave up 4 bases; unmatched junction bases: 9. Germline lookup yields CDR1 MGHRA and CDR2 YSYEKL. The CDR3 is made up of 18 amino acids. CDR3 loop: CASSLGLAEGRGANVLTF. In nucleotides, the CDR3 is TGCGCCAGCAGCCTGGGACTAGCGGAGGGAAGAGGGGCCAACGTCCTGACTTTC.

This chain uses TRBV19 with TRBJ2-1, with 10 bases aligning to TRBD2. There are 15 residues in the CDR3. Germline loops: CDR1 LNHDA, CDR2 SQIVND (reference sequence). V lost 5 bases and J lost 6; bases outside the gene matches: 7. The CDR3 loop reads CASSEPSGSINEQFF. Here the CDR3 DNA reads TGTGCCAGTAGTGAGCCTAGCGGGAGCATCAATGAGCAGTTCTTC.

This clone was seen a few times. The chain recombines TRBV28 with TRBJ1-1, with a tentative D call TRBD1 (6 bases). The CDR3 sequence is 15 residues long. V lost 4 bases to trimming and J lost 1 base, with 13 bases between them. Looked up from germline, CDR1 is MDHEN and CDR2 is SYDVKM. CDR3 residues: CASSSPDRKNTEAFF. DNA of the CDR3: TGTGCCAGCAGTTCCCCAGACAGGAAGAACACTGAAGCTTTCTTT.

The rearrangement joins TRBV29-1 to TRBJ2-1; possibly TRBD2 for D (6 bases). The CDR3 spans 11 residues. With 4 bases removed from V and 13 bases from J, the gap between germline ends came to 14 bases. Germline V CDR1 and CDR2: SQVTM, ANQGSEA. The CDR3 DNA sequence: TGCAGCGTTGGGGAGGAGACTTTTCAGTTCTTC. This encodes CSVGEETFQFF.

The gene calls are TRBV11-2 and TRBJ2-1; 8 positions agree with TRBD1. Trimming cost V 5 bases and J 0 bases; bases outside gene matches: 12. CDR1 is SGHAT and CDR2 is FQNNGV in the germline V gene. The CDR3 has 18 amino acids. For the CDR3, the DNA is TGTGCCAGCAGCCGACAGGGGTCAGGCTTCAGCTCCTACAATGAGCAGTTCTTC. Residues: CASSRQGSGFSSYNEQFF.

V usage is TRBV19 and J usage is TRBJ2-3, with 7 positions matching TRBD1. Germline CDR1 reads LNHDA; CDR2 reads SQIVND (reference sequence). The CDR3 has 16 amino acids. V gave up 7 bases and J gave up 1 base; unmatched junction bases: 11. This CDR3 is CASTPGTDIGTDTQYF. CDR3 DNA sequence: TGTGCCAGTACCCCCGGGACAGACATAGGCACAGATACGCAGTATTTT.

The chain uses TRBV30 and TRBJ1-2, with 8 positions matching TRBD1. V gave up 1 base and J gave up 7 bases; unmatched junction bases: 5. Germline V gene sequence: CDR1 GTSNPN, CDR2 SVGIG (reference sequence). The CDR3 covers 13 residues. The CDR3 DNA is TGTGCCTGGAGTGGACAGGGGATTTCTGGCTACACCTTC. This sequence encodes CAWSGQGISGYTF.

The rearrangement joins TRBV20-1 to TRBJ1-3; TRBD1 is a possible D gene (5 bases). V was shortened by 3 bases and J by 9 bases, with 9 bases between the two germline ends. The CDR3 covers 11 residues. Germline lookup yields CDR1 DFQATT and CDR2 SNEGSKA (reference sequence). The CDR3 sequence is CSASMGGTIYF. CDR3 sequence (DNA): TGCAGTGCTAGTATGGGGGGCACCATATATTTT.

This clone was observed a handful of times. The genes are TRBV29-1 and TRBJ2-7, with D unclear. Trimming shortened V by 1 base and J by 7 bases, and 5 bases separated the two germline ends. The germline V gene has CDR1 SQVTM and CDR2 ANQGSEA. The CDR3 covers 10 residues. The CDR3 DNA reads as TGCAGCGTTGAAGGGCAGGAGCAGTACTTC. Protein: CSVEGQEQYF.

This clone occurred a few times. V gene TRBV9 combines with J gene TRBJ2-7; D possibly corresponds to TRBD2 (5 bases). This CDR3 comprises 14 residues. V lost 0 bases, J lost 5 bases, and 12 bases lay in between. CDR1 and CDR2 from the germline V gene are SGDLS and YYNGEE. Written as DNA, the CDR3 is TGTGCCAGCAGCGTAGCCGGCCTAGCCAACGAGCAGTACTTC. It specifies CASSVAGLANEQYF.

There are a few counts of this clone. The chain is built from TRBV25-1 and TRBJ2-1; tentatively, D is TRBD2 (7 bases). The CDR3 contains 15 residues. V lost 5 bases to trimming and J lost 4 bases, with 15 bases between them. CDR1 MGHDK and CDR2 SYGVNS come from the germline V gene. The CDR3: CASSPGEGGYNEQFF. The CDR3 coding sequence is TGTGCCAGCAGTCCTGGGGAGGGGGGGTACAATGAGCAGTTCTTC.

Concerning this clone: The sample holds other DNA sequences that translate to the same CDR3. V gene TRBV7-2 combines with J gene TRBJ2-7, with 9 bases identical to TRBD1. Trimming at V came to 4 bases and at J to 4 bases, leaving 2 bases not matched to a gene. Germline values: CDR1 SGHTA, CDR2 FQGNSA. The CDR3 consists of 13 residues. DNA of the CDR3: TGTGCCAGCAGCTGGGACAGGGCATACGAGCAGTACTTC. Translation: CASSWDRAYEQYF.

The chain has TRBV9 and TRBJ2-1; D is uncertain. This CDR3 contains 16 residues. In germline, CDR1 is SGDLS, CDR2 YYNGEE. The germline V and J ends were trimmed by 0 bases and 0 bases, with 10 bases remaining between them. CDR3 region: CASSVGVASSYNEQFF. The CDR3 DNA reads TGTGCCAGCAGCGTAGGGGTGGCTAGCTCCTACAATGAGCAGTTCTTC. Filled out from reference TRBV9 and TRBJ2-1, the complete variable domain reads DSGVTQTPKHLITATGQRVTLRCSPRSGDLSVYWYQQSLDQGLQFLIQYYNGEERAKGNILERFSAQQFPDLHSELNLSSLELGDSALYFCASSVGVASSYNEQFFGPGTRLTVL.

V usage is TRBV7-3 and J usage is TRBJ2-1; a possible D gene is TRBD2 (6 bases). The V and J ends lost 6 bases and 4 bases respectively, with 16 bases between them. The CDR3 has 15 amino acids. The germline gives CDR1 SGHTA, CDR2 FQGTGA. This CDR3 reads CASSPGSGGYNEQFF. The CDR3 DNA reads TGTGCCAGCAGTCCCGGTAGCGGAGGGTACAATGAGCAGTTCTTC. The full variable domain, rest sourced from reference TRBV7-3 and TRBJ2-1, is GAGVSQTPSNKVTEKGKYVELRCDPISGHTALYWYRQSLGQGPEFLIYFQGTGAADDSGLPNDRFFAVRPEGSVSTLKIQRTERGDSAVYLCASSPGSGGYNEQFFGPGTRLTVL.

This clone was seen only once. The rearrangement links TRBV25-1 to TRBJ1-2, with D possibly being TRBD1 (6 bases). Trimming stripped 5 bases from V and 4 bases from J, with 20 bases between. CDR3 length: 16 amino acids. CDR1 MGHDK and CDR2 SYGVNS come from the germline V gene. CDR3 in amino acids: CASSPGKTGSRYGYTF. CDR3 nucleotides: TGTGCCAGCAGTCCGGGGAAAACAGGGAGTCGCTATGGCTACACCTTC.

The rearrangement uses TRBV7-6 and TRBJ2-7; the D gene is possibly TRBD1 (5 bases). Trimming shortened V by 2 bases and J by 2 bases, and 16 bases separated the two germline ends. The CDR3 length is 16 residues. CDR1 and CDR2 (germline): SGHVS, FNYEAQ. Here the CDR3 reads CASSLWGQGPAYEQYF. In nucleotides, the CDR3 is TGTGCCAGCAGCTTATGGGGCCAGGGCCCGGCCTACGAGCAGTACTTC.

Points on this clone: The identical CDR3 is also encoded by other nucleotide sequences in the sample. J is TRBJ2-2 and V is TRBV18, with 9 nucleotides matching TRBD1. Looked up from germline, CDR1 is KGHSH and CDR2 is LQKENI. This CDR3 is 15 amino acids long. The J segment lost 2 bases and the V segment lost 3 bases, leaving 1 base of the junction unmatched. CDR3 nucleotides: TGTGCCAGCTCACCGGGACAGGGAAACACCGGGGAGCTGTTTTTT. It yields the protein CASSPGQGNTGELFF.

This clone occurred a few times. V usage is TRBV25-1 and J usage is TRBJ2-1; 7 bases map to TRBD1. CDR3 length equals 15 residues. J lost 0 bases, V lost 4 bases, and 3 bases had no gene match. The germline V gene encodes CDR1 MGHDK and CDR2 SYGVNS. CDR3 sequence reads: CASSVRQGSYNEQFF. CDR3 coding DNA: TGTGCCAGCAGTGTTCGACAGGGCTCCTACAATGAGCAGTTCTTC.

The chain links TRBV25-1 to TRBJ2-3; possibly TRBD2 for D (7 bases). Germline assignment: CDR1 MGHDK and CDR2 SYGVNS. This CDR3 is built from 13 residues. V lost 6 bases and J lost 9, with 16 bases in between. The CDR3: CASRGRGLRTQYF. As DNA, the CDR3 is TGTGCCAGCAGGGGGCGGGGGCTCCGCACGCAGTATTTT. The full variable domain, completed using reference TRBV25-1 and TRBJ2-3, is EADIYQTPRYLVIGTGKKITLECSQTMGHDKMYWYQQDPGMELHLIHYSYGVNSTEKGDLSSESTVSRIRTEHFPLTLESARPSHTSQYLCASRGRGLRTQYFGPGTRLTVL.

This clone was detected a few times. The chain couples TRBV7-2 to TRBJ2-1, with TRBD2 identical over 8 bases. Germline loops: CDR1 SGHTA, CDR2 FQGNSA. There are 16 residues in the CDR3. Trimming removed 5 bases from V and 0 bases from J; junction bases left unmatched: 6. The CDR3 coding sequence is TGTGCCAGCAGCGTTAGCGGGGAAAGCTCCTACAATGAGCAGTTCTTC. This gives the protein CASSVSGESSYNEQFF.

This clone was seen more than once but under ten times. This rearrangement joins TRBV7-8 to TRBJ2-7; maybe TRBD2 (5 bases). The V and J ends lost 6 bases and 2 bases respectively, with 14 bases between them. CDR3 length equals 14 residues. Germline V gene lookup returns CDR1 SGHVS and CDR2 FQNEAQ. The CDR3 is CASRRRPLAYEQYF. As DNA, the CDR3 is TGTGCCAGCAGACGGAGGCCCCTGGCCTACGAGCAGTACTTC.

This chain uses TRBV19 with TRBJ1-2; no firm D call. This CDR3 region has 13 residues. Per germline, CDR1 LNHDA and CDR2 SQIVND (reference sequence). V was clipped by 2 bases and J by 7 bases, with 11 bases between them. In DNA form, the CDR3 reads TGTGCCAGTAGTATATCTGGACGGGGTGGCTACACCTTC. As protein: CASSISGRGGYTF.

V is TRBV15 and J is TRBJ1-2, with no clear D. Between the trimmed V and J ends, which lost 1 base and 6 bases, there was a span of 18 bases. Germline V gives CDR1 LNHNV, CDR2 YYDKDF (reference sequence). The CDR3 is 16 amino acids. CDR3 DNA: TGTGCCACCAGCAGAGCCCGGGTGGACTCCTATGATGGCTACACCTTC. Its protein product is CATSRARVDSYDGYTF.

The gene calls are TRBV28 and TRBJ2-3; D gene uncertain. V lost 10 bases, J lost 0 bases, and 8 bases lay in between. There are 12 residues in the CDR3. The germline gives CDR1 MDHEN, CDR2 SYDVKM. CDR3 nucleotide sequence: TGTGCCACCCACTCAAGCACAGATACGCAGTATTTT. This sequence encodes CATHSSTDTQYF.

The chain carries TRBV28 and TRBJ1-5; D is undetermined. Per the germline V gene, CDR1 is MDHEN and CDR2 is SYDVKM. Trimming took 8 bases from V and 3 from J, leaving 17 bases between them. This CDR3 spans 15 amino acids. CDR3 coding DNA: TGTGCCAGCTATATGGTTGGGCAGATCAATCAGCCCCAGCATTTT. The encoded protein is CASYMVGQINQPQHF.

This clone was picked up a small number of times. This chain links TRBV6-6 with TRBJ2-3; TRBD1 is a possible D gene (6 bases). V was clipped by 2 bases and J by 6 bases, with 12 bases between them. The CDR3 extends over 14 amino acids. The germline V gene has CDR1 MNHNY and CDR2 SVGAGI (reference sequence). The CDR3 sequence is CASSYPGAGDTQYF. In DNA, the CDR3 is TGTGCCAGCAGTTACCCAGGGGCTGGGGATACGCAGTATTTT.

This clone was counted between two and nine times. The chain carries TRBV29-1 and TRBJ2-7; D is perhaps TRBD1 (6 bases). This CDR3 has 13 amino acids. Germline V gene sequence: CDR1 SQVTM, CDR2 ANQGSEA. V was pared by 7 bases and J by 7 bases, with 20 bases between. CDR3 amino acids: CSAGTRLSREQYF. The CDR3 region has the DNA TGCAGCGCAGGGACACGCCTATCCCGGGAGCAGTACTTC.